Below, 2 T cell receptor beta chains from the same sample are listed, as sequenced in a study of regulatory T cells in long-lasting Graves disease. The time point was: newly diagnosed GD, antithyroid drugs for less than 3 months. The TCR library was prepared using RNA isolated from PBMCs. Assembly of TCR beta libraries relied on iRepertoire HTBI primers together with Arm-PCR of CDR3 regions. TCRdb ran MiXCR on the multiplex PCR reads and lists one entry per CDR3 protein. The sample shows 200,000 to 250,000 distinct CDR3 sequences, 15% to 20% of them seen only once. Sequencing used peripheral blood mononuclear cells (PBMCs), obtained at new diagnosis, from a patient treated with antithyroid drugs. These receptors all stem from a female donor with Graves disease.

The table lists this clonotype with many counts. The rearrangement uses TRBV29-1 and TRBJ1-1; TRBD1 matches at 9 bases. Trimming cost V 7 bases and J 5 bases; bases outside gene matches: 11. The CDR3 length is 14 residues. In germline, CDR1 is SQVTM, CDR2 ANQGSEA. This chain's CDR3 is CSALGGTGRTEAFF. The CDR3 region has the DNA TGCAGCGCTTTGGGGGGGACAGGGAGGACTGAAGCTTTCTTT.

This clonotype was detected many times. This chain uses TRBV12-3 or TRBV12-4 with TRBJ1-2; no clear D. Trimming cost V 6 bases and J 1 base, with 15 bases left between them. This CDR3 is built from 15 residues. CDR3 residues: CASRRTPFNNYGYTF. The CDR3, as DNA: TGTGCCAGCAGACGGACCCCCTTCAATAACTATGGCTACACCTTC.